This TCR beta chain is from a study of CD8+ T cells in alopecia areata. Notes on the study in general: Amid tofacitinib therapy, many expanded lesional clones stayed present in scalp and blood.

The treatment was: oral pan-JAK inhibitor, 5-10 mg twice daily. Lesional scalp tissue (obtained by punch biopsy) and peripheral blood were collected from alopecia areata patients. The authors extracted RNA and reverse transcribed it into cDNA as the sequencing template. Only in-frame clones appear in the TCRdb table, and some are missing; sequencing was by immunoSEQ multiplex PCR. The sample lists 130,000 or so clones; 85% to 90% were seen once. Points on this clone: Its target is unknown.

The input for sequencing was CD8+ T cells sorted from blood, taken at week 4, from a patient treated with tofacitinib. The TCR originated in a human donor with alopecia areata.

The CDR3 sequence is CASSLGQVGNTEAFF. The DNA of the CDR3 is TGTGCCAGCAGCCTCGGACAGGTCGGGAACACTGAAGCTTTCTTT. The V and J genes are TRBV7-6 and TRBJ1-1, with 7 bases matching TRBD1. CDR3 length: 15 amino acids. Germline values: CDR1 SGHVS, CDR2 FNYEAQ. V was pared by 5 bases and J by 1 base, with 7 bases of the junction left unmatched.